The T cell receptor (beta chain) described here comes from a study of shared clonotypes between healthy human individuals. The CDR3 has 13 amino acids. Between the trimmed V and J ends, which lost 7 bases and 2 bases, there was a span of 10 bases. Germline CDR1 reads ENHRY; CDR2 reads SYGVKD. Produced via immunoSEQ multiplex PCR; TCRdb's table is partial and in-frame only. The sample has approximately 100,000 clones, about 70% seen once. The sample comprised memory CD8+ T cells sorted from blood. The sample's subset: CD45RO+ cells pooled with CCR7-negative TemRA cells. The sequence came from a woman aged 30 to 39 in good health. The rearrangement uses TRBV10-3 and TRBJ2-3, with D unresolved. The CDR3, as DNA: TGTGCCATCAACCACGGATTCACAGATACGCAGTATTTT. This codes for CAINHGFTDTQYF.